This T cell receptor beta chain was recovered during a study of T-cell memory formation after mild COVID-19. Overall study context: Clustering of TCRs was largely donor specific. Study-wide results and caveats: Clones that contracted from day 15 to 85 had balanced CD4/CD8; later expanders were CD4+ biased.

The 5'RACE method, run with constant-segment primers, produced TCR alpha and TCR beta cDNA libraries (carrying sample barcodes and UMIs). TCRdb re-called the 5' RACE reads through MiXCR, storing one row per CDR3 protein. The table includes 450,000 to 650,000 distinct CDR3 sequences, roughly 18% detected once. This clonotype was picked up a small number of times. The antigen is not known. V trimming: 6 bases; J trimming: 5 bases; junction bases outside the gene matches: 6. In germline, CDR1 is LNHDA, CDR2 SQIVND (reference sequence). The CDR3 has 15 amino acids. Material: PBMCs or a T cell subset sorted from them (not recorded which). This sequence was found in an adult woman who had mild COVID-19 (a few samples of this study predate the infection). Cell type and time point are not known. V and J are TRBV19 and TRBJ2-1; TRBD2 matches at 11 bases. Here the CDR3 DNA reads TGTGCCAGTAGGTCCCTAGCGGGAGGACACAATGAGCAGTTCTTC. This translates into CASRSLAGGHNEQFF.